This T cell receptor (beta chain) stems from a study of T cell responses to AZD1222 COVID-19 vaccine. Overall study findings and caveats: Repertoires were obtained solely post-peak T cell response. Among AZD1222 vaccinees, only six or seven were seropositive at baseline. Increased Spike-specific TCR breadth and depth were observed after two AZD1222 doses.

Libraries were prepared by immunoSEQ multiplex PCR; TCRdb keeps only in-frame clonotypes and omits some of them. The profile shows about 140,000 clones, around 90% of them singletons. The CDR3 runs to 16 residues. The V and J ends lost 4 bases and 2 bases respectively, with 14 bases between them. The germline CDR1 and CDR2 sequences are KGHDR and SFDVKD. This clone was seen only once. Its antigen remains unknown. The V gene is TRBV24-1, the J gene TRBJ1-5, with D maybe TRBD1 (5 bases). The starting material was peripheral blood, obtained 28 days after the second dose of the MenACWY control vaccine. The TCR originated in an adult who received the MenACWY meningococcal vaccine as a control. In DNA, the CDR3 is TGTGCCACCAGTGACCACGCCAAAGGGGGCAATCAGCCCCAGCATTTT. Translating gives CATSDHAKGGNQPQHF.